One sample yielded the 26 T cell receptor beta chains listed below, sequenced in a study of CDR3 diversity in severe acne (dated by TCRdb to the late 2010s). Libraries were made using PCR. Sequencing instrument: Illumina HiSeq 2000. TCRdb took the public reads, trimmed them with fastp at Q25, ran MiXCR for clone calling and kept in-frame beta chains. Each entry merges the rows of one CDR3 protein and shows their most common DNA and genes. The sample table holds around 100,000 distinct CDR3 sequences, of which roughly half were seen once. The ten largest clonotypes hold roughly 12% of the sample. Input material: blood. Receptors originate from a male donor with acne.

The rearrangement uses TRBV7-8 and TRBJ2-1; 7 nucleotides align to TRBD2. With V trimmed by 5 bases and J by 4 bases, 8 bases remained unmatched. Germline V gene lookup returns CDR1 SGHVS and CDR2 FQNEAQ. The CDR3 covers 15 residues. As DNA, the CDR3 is TGTGCCAGCAGCGTAGGATGGGGGGGTTACAATGAGCAGTTCTTC. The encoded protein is CASSVGWGGYNEQFF.

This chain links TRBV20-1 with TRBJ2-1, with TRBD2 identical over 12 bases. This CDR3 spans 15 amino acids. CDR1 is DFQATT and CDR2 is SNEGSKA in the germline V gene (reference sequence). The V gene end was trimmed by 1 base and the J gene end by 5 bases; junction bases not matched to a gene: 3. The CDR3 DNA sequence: TGCAGTGCTAGAGGGCGGACTAGCGGGAACAATGAGCAGTTCTTC. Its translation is CSARGRTSGNNEQFF.

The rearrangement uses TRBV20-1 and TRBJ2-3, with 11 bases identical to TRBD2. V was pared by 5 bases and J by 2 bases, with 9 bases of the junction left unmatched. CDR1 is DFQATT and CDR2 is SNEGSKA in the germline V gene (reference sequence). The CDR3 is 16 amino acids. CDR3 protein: CSALGTSGKHTDTQYF. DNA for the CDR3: TGCAGTGCTCTGGGGACTAGCGGAAAACACACAGATACGCAGTATTTT.

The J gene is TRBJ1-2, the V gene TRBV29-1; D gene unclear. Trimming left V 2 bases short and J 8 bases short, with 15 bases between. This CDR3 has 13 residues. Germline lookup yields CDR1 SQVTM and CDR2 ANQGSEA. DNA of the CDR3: TGCAGCGTTGAACCTAAGCGGGGTTCCGGCTACACCTTC. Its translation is CSVEPKRGSGYTF.

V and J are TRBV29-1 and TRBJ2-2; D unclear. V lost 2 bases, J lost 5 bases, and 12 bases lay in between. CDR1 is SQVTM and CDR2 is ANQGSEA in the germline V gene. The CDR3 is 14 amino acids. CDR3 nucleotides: TGCAGCGTTGAATTGGGCTCGGCGACCGGGGAGCTGTTTTTT. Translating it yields CSVELGSATGELFF.

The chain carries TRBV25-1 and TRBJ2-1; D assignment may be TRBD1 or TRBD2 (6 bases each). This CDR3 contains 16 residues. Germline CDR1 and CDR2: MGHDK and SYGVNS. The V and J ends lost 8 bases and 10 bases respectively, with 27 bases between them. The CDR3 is CASVEGGTAASREQFF. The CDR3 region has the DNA TGTGCCAGCGTTGAAGGGGGGACCGCTGCATCGCGAGAGCAGTTCTTC.

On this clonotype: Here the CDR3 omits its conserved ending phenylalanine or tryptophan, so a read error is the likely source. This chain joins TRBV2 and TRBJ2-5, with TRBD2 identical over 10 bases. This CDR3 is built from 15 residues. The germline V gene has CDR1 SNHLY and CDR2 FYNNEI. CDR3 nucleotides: TGCGCCAGCAGTGGGGCTAGCGGGAGAAAAGAGACCCAGTACCTC. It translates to CASSGASGRKETQYL.

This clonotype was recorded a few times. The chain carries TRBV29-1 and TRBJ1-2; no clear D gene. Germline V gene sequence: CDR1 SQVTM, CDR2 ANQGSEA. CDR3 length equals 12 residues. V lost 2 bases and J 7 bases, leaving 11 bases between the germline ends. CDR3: CSVETVLGGYTF. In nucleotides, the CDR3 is TGCAGCGTTGAAACAGTGCTGGGTGGCTACACCTTC.

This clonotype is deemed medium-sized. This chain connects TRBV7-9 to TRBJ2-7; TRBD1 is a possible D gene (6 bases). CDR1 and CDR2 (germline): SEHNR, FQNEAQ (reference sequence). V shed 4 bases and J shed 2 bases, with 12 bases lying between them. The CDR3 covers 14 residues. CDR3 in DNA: TGTGCCAGCAGCTCCCGGGACAATACCTACGAGCAGTACTTC. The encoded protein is CASSSRDNTYEQYF.

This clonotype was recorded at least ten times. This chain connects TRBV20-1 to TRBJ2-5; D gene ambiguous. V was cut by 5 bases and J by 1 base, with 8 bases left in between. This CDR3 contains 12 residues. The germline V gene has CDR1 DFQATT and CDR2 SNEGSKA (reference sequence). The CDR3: CSAPRAQETQYF. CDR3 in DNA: TGCAGTGCTCCCCGGGCCCAAGAGACCCAGTACTTC.

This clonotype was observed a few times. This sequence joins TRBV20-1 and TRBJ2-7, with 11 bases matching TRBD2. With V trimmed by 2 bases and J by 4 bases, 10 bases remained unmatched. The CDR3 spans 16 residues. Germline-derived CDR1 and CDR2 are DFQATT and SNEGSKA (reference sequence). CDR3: CSARPTTSGRIYEQYF. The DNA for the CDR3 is TGCAGTGCTAGACCTACTACTAGCGGGAGAATATACGAGCAGTACTTC.

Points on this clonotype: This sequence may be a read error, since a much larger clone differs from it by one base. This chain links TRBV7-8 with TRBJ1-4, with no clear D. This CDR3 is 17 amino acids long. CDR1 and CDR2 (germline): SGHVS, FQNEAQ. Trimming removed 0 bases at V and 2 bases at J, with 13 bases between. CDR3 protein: CASSLARTPWTNEKLFF. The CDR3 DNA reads TGTGCCAGCAGCTTAGCGCGGACCCCTTGGACTAATGAAAAACTGTTTTTT. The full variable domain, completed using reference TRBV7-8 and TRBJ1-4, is GAGVSQSPRYKVAKRGQDVALRCDPISGHVSLFWYQQALGQGPEFLTYFQNEAQLDKSGLPSDRFFAERPEGSVSTLKIQRTQQEDSAVYLCASSLARTPWTNEKLFFGSGTQLSVL.

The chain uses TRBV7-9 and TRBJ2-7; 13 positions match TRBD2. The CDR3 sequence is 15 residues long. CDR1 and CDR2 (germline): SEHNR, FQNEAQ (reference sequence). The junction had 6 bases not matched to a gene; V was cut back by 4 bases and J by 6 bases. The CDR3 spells CASSSGLAGDVEQYF. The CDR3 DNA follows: TGTGCCAGCAGCTCCGGACTAGCGGGAGATGTCGAGCAGTACTTC.

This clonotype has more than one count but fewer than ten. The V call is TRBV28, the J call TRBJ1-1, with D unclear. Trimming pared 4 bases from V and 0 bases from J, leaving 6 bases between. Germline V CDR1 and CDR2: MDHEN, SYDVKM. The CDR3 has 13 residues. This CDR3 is CASSSPLNTEAFF. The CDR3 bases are TGTGCCAGCAGTTCACCTTTGAACACTGAAGCTTTCTTT.

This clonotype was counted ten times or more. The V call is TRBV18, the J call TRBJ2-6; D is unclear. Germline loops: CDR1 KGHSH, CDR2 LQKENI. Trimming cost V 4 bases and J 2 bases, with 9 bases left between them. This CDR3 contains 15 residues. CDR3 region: CASSRQDAGANVLTF. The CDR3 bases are TGTGCCAGCTCACGTCAGGACGCTGGGGCCAACGTCCTGACTTTC. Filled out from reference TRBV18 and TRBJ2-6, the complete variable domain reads NAGVMQNPRHLVRRRGQEARLRCSPMKGHSHVYWYRQLPEEGLKFMVYLQKENIIDESGMPKERFSAEFPKEGPSILRIQQVVRGDSAAYFCASSRQDAGANVLTFGAGSRLTVL.

Here the CDR3 reads CASSRLAGGHEQYF. In DNA, the CDR3 is TGTGCCAGCAGTCGACTAGCGGGAGGTCACGAGCAGTACTTC. The chain recombines TRBV16 with TRBJ2-7; 13 bases align to TRBD2. Germline trimming cut 6 bases from V and 5 bases from J; bases unmatched to any gene: 4. The CDR3 totals 14 residues. CDR1 and CDR2 from the germline V gene are KGHSY and FQNENV.

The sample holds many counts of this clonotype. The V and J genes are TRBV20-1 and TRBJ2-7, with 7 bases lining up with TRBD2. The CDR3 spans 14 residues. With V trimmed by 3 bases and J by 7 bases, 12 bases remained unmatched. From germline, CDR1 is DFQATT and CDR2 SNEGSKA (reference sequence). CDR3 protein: CSASSQVGGDEQYF. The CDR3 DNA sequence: TGCAGTGCTAGCTCCCAGGTGGGGGGGGATGAGCAGTACTTC.

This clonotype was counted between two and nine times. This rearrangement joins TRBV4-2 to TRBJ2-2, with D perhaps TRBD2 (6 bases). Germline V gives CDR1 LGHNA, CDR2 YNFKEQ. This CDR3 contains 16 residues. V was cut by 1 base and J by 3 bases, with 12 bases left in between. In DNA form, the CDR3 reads TGTGCCAGCAGCCAAGGTCGCGGGGCGTACACCGGGGAGCTGTTTTTT. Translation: CASSQGRGAYTGELFF.

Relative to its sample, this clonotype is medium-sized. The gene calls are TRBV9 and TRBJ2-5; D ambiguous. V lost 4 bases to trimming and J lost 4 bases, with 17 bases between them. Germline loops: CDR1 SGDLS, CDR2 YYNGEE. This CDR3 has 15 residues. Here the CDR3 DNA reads TGTGCCAGCAGCCCACACAACCAGCAGCGAGAGACCCAGTACTTC. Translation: CASSPHNQQRETQYF.

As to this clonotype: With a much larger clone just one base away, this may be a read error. The CDR3 DNA sequence: TGTGCCAGCAGTGACCGGGTAAAACTGTTTTTT. Translating gives CASSDRVKLFF. V gene TRBV25-1 combines with J gene TRBJ1-4; D not certain. CDR1 is MGHDK and CDR2 is SYGVNS in the germline V gene. This CDR3 contains 11 residues. The V end lost 3 bases, the J end lost 10 bases, and 6 bases lay between the germline ends.

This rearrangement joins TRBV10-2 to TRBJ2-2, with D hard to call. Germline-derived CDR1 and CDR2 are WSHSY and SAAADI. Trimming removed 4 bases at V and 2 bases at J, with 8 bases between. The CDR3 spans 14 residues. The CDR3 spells CASSVWDNTGELFF. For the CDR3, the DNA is TGCGCCAGCAGTGTTTGGGATAACACCGGGGAGCTGTTTTTT.

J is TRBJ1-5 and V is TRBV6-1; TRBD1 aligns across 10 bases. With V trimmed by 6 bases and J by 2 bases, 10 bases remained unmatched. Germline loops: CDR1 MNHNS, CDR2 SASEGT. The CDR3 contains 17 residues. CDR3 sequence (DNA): TGTGCCAGCAGCGGGACAGGGGAAGGTAGGGGCAATCAGCCCCAGCATTTT. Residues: CASSGTGEGRGNQPQHF.

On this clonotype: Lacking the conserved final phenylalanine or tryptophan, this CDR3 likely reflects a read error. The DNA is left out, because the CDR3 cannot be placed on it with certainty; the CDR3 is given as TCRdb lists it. CDR3 sequence: CASSLDRGGV. The J gene is TRBJ1-4, the V gene TRBV4-2. From its first to its last residue, the CDR3 has 10 amino acids. Germline lookup yields CDR1 LGHNA and CDR2 YNFKEQ.

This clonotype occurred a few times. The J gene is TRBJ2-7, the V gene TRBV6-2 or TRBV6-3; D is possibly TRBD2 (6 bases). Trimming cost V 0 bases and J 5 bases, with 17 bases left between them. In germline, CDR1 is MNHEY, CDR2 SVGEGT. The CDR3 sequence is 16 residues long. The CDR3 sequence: CASSYSTGVGSHEQYF. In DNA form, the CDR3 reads TGTGCCAGCAGTTACTCGACGGGAGTTGGTTCACACGAGCAGTACTTC.

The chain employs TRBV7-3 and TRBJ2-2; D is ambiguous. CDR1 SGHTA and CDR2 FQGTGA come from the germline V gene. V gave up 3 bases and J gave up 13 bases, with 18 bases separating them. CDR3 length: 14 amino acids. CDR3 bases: TGTGCCAGCAGCTTGGCGGCCAGCACAGATACGCTGTTTTTT. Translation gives CASSLAASTDTLFF.

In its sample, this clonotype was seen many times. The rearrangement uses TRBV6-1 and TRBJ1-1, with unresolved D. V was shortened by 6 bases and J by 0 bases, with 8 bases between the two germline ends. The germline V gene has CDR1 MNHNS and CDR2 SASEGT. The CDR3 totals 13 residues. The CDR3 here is CASRIQMNTEAFF. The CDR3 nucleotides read TGTGCCAGCAGGATTCAAATGAACACTGAAGCTTTCTTT.